This T cell receptor (beta chain) was sequenced for a study of beta chain features in type 1 diabetes. Study-wide results and limits: Patients with Type 1 diabetes showed moderately but significantly shorter TCRB CDR3s in all four CD4+ subsets. The similarity of naive, central memory and Treg TCRB repertoires appeared greater among patients than among healthy donors.

As for this clone: Its target is unknown.

Germline-derived CDR1 and CDR2 are SGHAT and FQNNGV. CDR3 length equals 11 residues. The V end lost 8 bases, the J end lost 2 bases, and 5 bases lay between the germline ends. A CD45RO/CCR7/CD25/CD127/CD95/CD27 panel sorted naive, central memory, regulatory and stem cell-like memory CD4+ cells. The study reverse transcribed the entire isolated RNA, so it sequenced expressed TCRB transcripts. Clones were read by immunoSEQ multiplex PCR, and TCRdb kept only the in-frame ones, dropping some. This sample has about 320,000 clones, with approximately 14% found just once. The chain has TRBV11-2 and TRBJ2-3, with D perhaps TRBD1 or TRBD2 (5 bases each). The sequence derives from a man aged 25 to 40 in good health. Material: central memory CD4+ T cells from blood. The chain's CDR3 is CASGTTDTQYF. CDR3 coding DNA: TGTGCCAGCGGGACCACAGATACGCAGTATTTT. The whole variable domain, remainder taken from reference TRBV11-2 and TRBJ2-3, is EAGVAQSPRYKIIEKRQSVAFWCNPISGHATLYWYQQILGQGPKLLIQFQNNGVVDDSQLPKDRFSAERLKGVDSTLKIQPAKLEDSAVYLCASGTTDTQYFGPGTRLTVL.